This T cell receptor beta chain was sequenced in a study of read filtering for tumor transcriptome and immune sequencing. Looking at the study overall: Mean patient age was around 66 years, range about 47 to 85; 17 male, around 15 female.

This clonotype was seen many times. The CDR3 is made up of 14 amino acids. CDR1 and CDR2 from the germline V gene are DFQATT and SNEGSKA (reference sequence). The J segment lost 6 bases and the V segment lost 2 bases, leaving 6 bases of the junction unmatched. From about 400 ng of RNA, a library with molecular barcoded alpha/delta and beta/gamma adaptors was made. TCRdb processed the reads anew with MiXCR; each CDR3 protein has one entry. The data contain roughly 130,000 distinct CDR3 sequences, 10% to 15% of them singletons. The clonotype originates from a donor aged 40 or older with multiple myeloma. Sample: a population of CD138-negative cells sorted from bone marrow. This rearrangement joins TRBV20-1 to TRBJ2-3; TRBD2 agrees at 9 bases. The CDR3 nucleotides are TGCAGTGCTAGAAAAGGACTAGCGAGGGATACGCAGTATTTT. It translates to CSARKGLARDTQYF.